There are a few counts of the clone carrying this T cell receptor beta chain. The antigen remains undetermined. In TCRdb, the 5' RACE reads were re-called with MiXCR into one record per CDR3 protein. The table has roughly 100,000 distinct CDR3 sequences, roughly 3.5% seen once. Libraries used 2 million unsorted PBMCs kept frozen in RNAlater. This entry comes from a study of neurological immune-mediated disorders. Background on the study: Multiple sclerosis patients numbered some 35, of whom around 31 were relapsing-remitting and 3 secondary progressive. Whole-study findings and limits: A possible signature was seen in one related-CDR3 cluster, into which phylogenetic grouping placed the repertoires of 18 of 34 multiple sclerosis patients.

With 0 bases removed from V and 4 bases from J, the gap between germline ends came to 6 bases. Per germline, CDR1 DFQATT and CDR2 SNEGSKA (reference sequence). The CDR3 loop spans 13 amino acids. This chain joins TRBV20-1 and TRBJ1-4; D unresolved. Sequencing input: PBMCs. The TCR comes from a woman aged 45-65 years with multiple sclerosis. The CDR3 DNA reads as TGCAGTGCTAGAGACAGTAATAATGAAAAACTGTTTTTT. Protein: CSARDSNNEKLFF.